These 12 T cell receptor beta chains were sequenced from one sample in a study of blood T cell repertoires in COVID-19. Sequencing was performed with immunoSEQ multiplex PCR; in TCRdb, only in-frame clones are kept and a portion is missing. Among about 240,000 clones, about 90% were seen once, and the ten largest hold approximately 7.9%. Sequenced: peripheral blood. The receptors derive from a man aged 55 to 70 who had recovered from COVID-19.

This sequence joins TRBV5-1 and TRBJ2-7, with D possibly matching TRBD2 (7 bases). Germline V gene data show CDR1 as SGHRS and CDR2 as YFSETQ. The germline V and J ends were trimmed by 0 bases and 5 bases, with 18 bases remaining between them. This CDR3 is built from 16 residues. The CDR3 region has the DNA TGCGCCAGCAGCTTGGCCCCTGCGGGGGCCGGGAACGAGCAGTACTTC. Amino acid sequence: CASSLAPAGAGNEQYF.

The chain combines TRBV5-8 with TRBJ1-6; possibly TRBD1 for D (6 bases). V was cut by 1 base and J by 6 bases, with 20 bases left in between. Germline assignment: CDR1 SGHTS and CDR2 YDEGEE. This CDR3 has 18 amino acids. CDR3 residues: CASSLSDGRQVLNSPLHF. The CDR3 DNA sequence: TGTGCCAGCAGCTTGTCCGACGGAAGACAGGTGCTTAATTCACCCCTCCACTTT.

The chain uses TRBV6-5 and TRBJ2-5, with D perhaps matching TRBD2 (7 bases). The CDR3 is made up of 15 amino acids. Germline V CDR1 and CDR2: MNHEY, SVGAGI. The V gene lost 5 bases and the J gene lost 2 bases, with 15 bases spanning the gap. This CDR3 is CASSKTGGPQETQYF. The CDR3 DNA follows: TGTGCCAGCAGTAAAACCGGGGGGCCTCAAGAGACCCAGTACTTC.

J is TRBJ2-1 and V is TRBV2, with D unclear. The CDR3 has 17 residues. Trimming took 6 bases from V and 0 from J, leaving 18 bases between them. From germline, CDR1 is SNHLY and CDR2 FYNNEI. The CDR3 DNA reads as TGTGCCAGCAGCTACACTTTAATCTCTAGCTCCTACAATGAGCAGTTCTTC. This encodes CASSYTLISSSYNEQFF. The full variable domain, its missing parts supplied by reference TRBV2 and TRBJ2-1, is EPEVTQTPSHQVTQMGQEVILRCVPISNHLYFYWYRQILGQKVEFLVSFYNNEISEKSEIFDDQFSVERPDGSNFTLKIRSTKLEDSAMYFCASSYTLISSSYNEQFFGPGTRLTVL.

The V call is TRBV7-9, the J call TRBJ1-1; 7 nucleotides align to TRBD1. This CDR3 contains 12 residues. Germline V CDR1 and CDR2: SEHNR, FQNEAQ (reference sequence). Trimming took 5 bases from V and 6 from J; bases not matched to a gene: 3. The CDR3 sequence: CASSRQGAEAFF. In DNA, the CDR3 is TGTGCCAGCAGCAGACAGGGCGCTGAAGCTTTCTTT.

V gene TRBV6-1 combines with J gene TRBJ1-2; possible D gene TRBD1, 5 bases. Trimming took 2 bases from V and 8 from J, leaving 12 bases between them. The CDR3 is 13 residues long. CDR1 and CDR2 (germline): MNHNS, SASEGT. CDR3 sequence: CASSERGFGGYTF. The CDR3 DNA is TGTGCCAGCAGTGAACGGGGGTTCGGGGGCTACACCTTC.

The chain uses TRBV19 and TRBJ1-1, with a weak D call TRBD1 (6 bases). CDR3 size: 15 residues. Trimming pared 7 bases from V and 0 bases from J, leaving 15 bases between. The germline V gene encodes CDR1 LNHDA and CDR2 SQIVND (reference sequence). The CDR3 sequence: CASKTTGTLNTEAFF. CDR3 nucleotides: TGTGCCAGTAAGACGACAGGCACTCTGAACACTGAAGCTTTCTTT. Combining the CDR3 with reference TRBV19 and TRBJ1-1 gives the whole variable domain DGGITQSPKYLFRKEGQNVTLSCEQNLNHDAMYWYRQDPGQGLRLIYYSQIVNDFQKGDIAEGYSVSREKKESFPLTVTSAQKNPTAFYLCASKTTGTLNTEAFFGQGTRLTVV.

This chain joins TRBV30 and TRBJ1-1, with D uncertain. V dropped 1 base and J dropped 0 bases, with 6 bases sitting between them. The CDR3 runs 13 residues. CDR1 and CDR2 from the germline V gene are GTSNPN and SVGIG (reference sequence). The CDR3 DNA reads as TGTGCCTGGAGTGGCCAGATGAACACTGAAGCTTTCTTT. Its protein is CAWSGQMNTEAFF.

This clone was recorded only once. This sequence joins TRBV18 and TRBJ2-5; no firm D call. Germline V gene data show CDR1 as KGHSH and CDR2 as LQKENI. V lost 5 bases to trimming and J lost 1 base, with 14 bases between them. CDR3 length equals 15 residues. The CDR3 here is CASSGIFTRQETQYF. Here the CDR3 DNA reads TGTGCCAGCTCAGGCATCTTTACCCGCCAAGAGACCCAGTACTTC.

This clone is a singleton in its sample. This chain links TRBV7-6 with TRBJ2-5, with 12 bases aligning to TRBD2. J gave up 5 bases and V 5 bases, and 12 bases lay outside the gene matches. Germline V gene data show CDR1 as SGHVS and CDR2 as FNYEAQ. This CDR3 is 17 amino acids long. The CDR3 DNA reads as TGTGCCAGCAGCAATCTTCCTGTCGGGACTAGCGGGGAGACCCAGTACTTC. Translated: CASSNLPVGTSGETQYF.

This sequence joins TRBV5-1 and TRBJ1-2, with D unresolved. Germline V lookup: CDR1 SGHRS, CDR2 YFSETQ. This CDR3 is 16 amino acids long. V lost 4 bases to trimming and J lost 7 bases, with 23 bases between them. CDR3 sequence: CASSTPEGPISGGYTF. The CDR3 nucleotides read TGCGCCAGCAGCACCCCCGAGGGCCCCATTAGTGGTGGCTACACCTTC.

The rearrangement joins TRBV5-1 to TRBJ2-2; D unresolved. The CDR3 length is 14 residues. Trimming removed 0 bases at V and 4 bases at J, with 7 bases between. CDR1 SGHRS and CDR2 YFSETQ come from the germline V gene. CDR3 protein: CASSLGHLTGELFF. The DNA of the CDR3 is TGCGCCAGCAGCTTGGGACACCTCACCGGGGAGCTGTTTTTT. Looking up the rest from reference TRBV5-1 and TRBJ2-2 gives the full variable domain: KAGVTQTPRYLIKTRGQQVTLSCSPISGHRSVSWYQQTPGQGLQFLFEYFSETQRNKGNFPGRFSGRQFSNSRSEMNVSTLELGDSALYLCASSLGHLTGELFFGEGSRLTVL.